The rows below give T cell receptor beta chains drawn from one sample of a study of blood T cells in healthy people across ages. Each CDR3 protein is one row after TCRdb ran MiXCR on the 5' RACE reads. Among fewer than 700,000 distinct CDR3 sequences, less than 60% were seen once, and the ten largest hold roughly 25%. Sequencing was carried out using blood. The receptor source for this set is an elderly man in good health. CDR3s include the opening cysteine and the closing phenylalanine or tryptophan. A D gene is named only where the DNA matches it firmly. The size of a clone is reported for some rows only, either as once, few or many, or as a class for expanded clones.

V gene	J gene	D gene	clone size	CDR3 DNA	CDR3 protein
TRBV11-2	TRBJ2-1	-	-	TGTGCCAGCAGCTTAGATTTGGGACCCCACATCAATGAGCAGTTCTTC	CASSLDLGPHINEQFF
TRBV5-1	TRBJ2-7	TRBD2	few	TGCGCCAGCAGCTGGATAGTCAGCGGGAACTACGAGCAGTACTTC	CASSWIVSGNYEQYF
TRBV3-1	TRBJ1-2	-	-	TGTGCCAGCAGCCGAGTGGACAGCCCGGGCGGTGGCTACACCTTC	CASSRVDSPGGGYTF
TRBV7-2	TRBJ1-6	TRBD1	-	TGTGCCAGCAGCTTGGCGACAGGGGGTAAGGGATCACCCCCCCACTTT	CASSLATGGKGSPPHF
TRBV3-1	TRBJ2-1	-	-	TGTGCCAGCAGCCATGACGGGATCCGGGGCAATGAGCAGTTCTTC	CASSHDGIRGNEQFF
TRBV3-1	TRBJ2-1	-	-	TGTGCCAGCAGCCTACGACTAGACGGATCCTACAATGAGCAGTTCTTC	CASSLRLDGSYNEQFF
TRBV6-1	TRBJ2-3	TRBD2	few	TGTGCCACCCGGTGGGGGGGACTCACAGATACGCAGTATTTT	CATRWGGLTDTQYF
TRBV10-3	TRBJ2-1	TRBD2	few	TGTGCCATCTACTCCGAGCGGGGCAATGAGCAGTTCTTC	CAIYSERGNEQFF
TRBV20-1	TRBJ1-2	-	-	TGCAGTGCTAGTAGTGGGCCTAACTATGGCTACACCTTC	CSASSGPNYGYTF
TRBV18	TRBJ2-7	-	-	TGTGCCAGCTCAGCGGGGACCGTCTCCGAGCAGTACTTC	CASSAGTVSEQYF
TRBV7-9	TRBJ1-2	TRBD1	once	TGTGCCAGCAGCTTAGGGGCCAGGGGGAAAAACTATGGCTACACCTTC	CASSLGARGKNYGYTF
TRBV7-9	TRBJ1-4	-	few	TGTGCCAGCAGCTTTGACGGGGAAAAACTGTTTTTT	CASSFDGEKLFF
TRBV7-7	TRBJ2-7	TRBD2	-	TGTGCTAGCAGCATGGGACTAGCGGGAGTTCAGGATGAGCAGTACTTC	CASSMGLAGVQDEQYF
TRBV6-1	TRBJ1-1	-	few	TGTGCCAGCAGTCTTATGGTCTCCACGGCCAACACTGAAGCTTTCTTT	CASSLMVSTANTEAFF
TRBV28	TRBJ2-7	-	-	TGTGCCAGCGGGGAGGCCGGTGGCTCCTACGAGCAGTACTTC	CASGEAGGSYEQYF
TRBV20-1	TRBJ2-3	-	many	TGCAGTGCTAGAGGAGCGGTAGATACGCAGTATTTT	CSARGAVDTQYF
TRBV5-1	TRBJ1-2	-	-	TGCGCCAGCAGCTTGGCCGGAAGCAATATTCATGGCTACACCTTC	CASSLAGSNIHGYTF
TRBV20-1	TRBJ2-3	TRBD1	once	TGCAGTGCTGGAAGTGGGCAGGGGGCAGATACGCAGTATTTT	CSAGSGQGADTQYF
TRBV7-9	TRBJ2-1	TRBD1	few	TGTGCCAGCAGGCCGGACGGAGTGGGACAGGGAAATGAGCAGTTCTTC	CASRPDGVGQGNEQFF
TRBV4-3	TRBJ2-6	-	few	TGCGCCAGCAGCCAAGCTATAAACTCTGGGGCCAACGTCCTGACTTTC	CASSQAINSGANVLTF
TRBV28	TRBJ2-5	TRBD2	-	TGTGCCAGCAGCCCCCCGTCGGGGGGGCAAGAGACCCAGTACTTC	CASSPPSGGQETQYF
TRBV6-5	TRBJ2-1	-	-	TGTGCCAGCAGTTACAGACGGGGCTATGAGCAGTTCTTC	CASSYRRGYEQFF
TRBV5-1	TRBJ2-1	-	-	TGCGCCAGCAGCCCCGACGAATACAATGAGCAGTTCTTC	CASSPDEYNEQFF
TRBV2	TRBJ1-5	-	once	TGTGCCAGCAGTGGGGTGGACATCAATCAGCCCCAGCATTTT	CASSGVDINQPQHF
TRBV6-4	TRBJ1-2	-	-	TGTGCCAGCAGTGACTCCCGTGGCTACACCTTC	CASSDSRGYTF
TRBV30	TRBJ1-2	-	-	TGTGCCTGGGGGCTAGGGAGCTATGGCTACACCTTC	CAWGLGSYGYTF
TRBV20-1	TRBJ2-1	-	-	TGCAGTGCTAGAGGGGACACCGCCAGCTCCTACAATGAGCAGTTCTTC	CSARGDTASSYNEQFF
TRBV5-1	TRBJ2-4	TRBD1	-	TGCGCCAGCAGCCCCTGGACAGGGGACAAAAACATTCAGTACTTC	CASSPWTGDKNIQYF
TRBV5-1	TRBJ1-2	-	once	TGCGCCAGCACCCTTTTTAGCGGGGTGACGGATGGCTACACCTTC	CASTLFSGVTDGYTF
TRBV9	TRBJ1-6	-	few	TGTGCCAGCAGCTCCCGTCCTGAAAATTCACCCCTCCACTTT	CASSSRPENSPLHF
TRBV28	TRBJ2-7	TRBD2	-	TGTGCCAGCAGCTACGGACTAGCGGGAGGGCAGTACTTC	CASSYGLAGGQYF
TRBV30	TRBJ1-2	-	-	TGTGCCTGGATTGGGGGTAACTATGGCTACACCTTC	CAWIGGNYGYTF
TRBV5-1	TRBJ2-7	TRBD1	few	TGCGCCAGCAGCGGGGAGACAGGGTACGACGAGCAGTACTTC	CASSGETGYDEQYF
TRBV20-1	TRBJ2-3	-	few	TGCAGTGCTCCTACTTATACTAGAGGGTCAGATACGCAGTATTTT	CSAPTYTRGSDTQYF
TRBV6-6	TRBJ2-7	-	many	TGTGCCAGCAACTGGCAGGTCTCCTACGAGCAGTACTTC	CASNWQVSYEQYF
TRBV20-1	TRBJ1-2	-	-	TGCAGTTTAACAGAAGCTAACTATGGCTACACCTTC	CSLTEANYGYTF
TRBV11-2	TRBJ2-1	-	-	TGTGCCAGCAGCAACCGGGACGGAAACAATGAGCAGTTCTTC	CASSNRDGNNEQFF
TRBV20-1	TRBJ2-4	TRBD2	few	TGCAGTGCTCCTCCGGGACTAGCGGGAGGAAACATTCAGTACTTC	CSAPPGLAGGNIQYF
TRBV24-1	TRBJ2-1	TRBD2	few	TGTGCCACCAGTGACGAACCGGGACTAGCGGGCAATGAGCAGTTCTTC	CATSDEPGLAGNEQFF
TRBV29-1	TRBJ2-1	-	-	TGCAGCGCGACTCCCTTTCAAGAGACCCAGTTCTTC	CSATPFQETQFF
TRBV24-1	TRBJ2-1	-	-	TGTGCCACCAGTGATTTGGGGAGTCATGAGCAGTTCTTC	CATSDLGSHEQFF
TRBV4-3	TRBJ1-6	-	-	TGCGCCAGCAGCCAAGAACAGTATAGGGATTCACCCCTCCACTTT	CASSQEQYRDSPLHF
TRBV29-1	TRBJ1-2	TRBD1	-	TGCAGCGTAGGAGGGGGACAGGGGACTCTCACCTTC	CSVGGGQGTLTF